What follows are 5 T cell receptor beta chains derived from one specimen sequenced in a study of PD-1 blockade in classical Hodgkin lymphoma. The table came from immunoSEQ multiplex PCR; TCRdb's copy has only in-frame clones and leaves some out. The repertoire holds 89,000 or so clones, with over 90% as singletons. Autologous stem cell transplantation was followed by relapse in every patient, and brentuximab vedotin exposure varied. The starting material was peripheral blood mononuclear cells (PBMCs), obtained before the second cycle of nivolumab. Receptor source: a human donor with classical Hodgkin lymphoma.

This rearrangement joins TRBV7-9 to TRBJ2-2; perhaps TRBD1 as D (7 bases). Germline assignment: CDR1 SEHNR and CDR2 FQNEAQ (reference sequence). Trimming stripped 6 bases from V and 2 bases from J, with 13 bases between. The CDR3 covers 15 residues. CDR3 sequence: CASRGGQLNTGELFF. The DNA of the CDR3 is TGTGCCAGCAGGGGGGGACAGCTAAACACCGGGGAGCTGTTTTTT.

The count of this clone is one. V and J are TRBV12-5 and TRBJ2-7, with D perhaps being TRBD1 or TRBD2 (7 bases each). Germline CDR1 is LGHNT and CDR2 is FRNRAP. V gave up 2 bases and J gave up 7 bases, with 18 bases separating them. The CDR3 runs to 15 residues. CDR3 nucleotides: TGTGCTAGTGGTTTGCCCCGTGGCAGGGGGGGGGAGCAGTACTTC. Translation gives CASGLPRGRGGEQYF.

The chain employs TRBV5-6 and TRBJ2-5, with 7 bases matching TRBD1. There are 16 residues in the CDR3. Per the germline V gene, CDR1 is SGHDT and CDR2 is YYEEEE. The V segment lost 1 base and the J segment 0 bases; nucleotides outside the gene matches: 6. The CDR3 sequence is CASSLYHRGHQETQYF. As DNA, the CDR3 is TGTGCCAGCAGCTTGTACCACAGGGGTCACCAAGAGACCCAGTACTTC. Together with reference TRBV5-6 and TRBJ2-5, the CDR3 gives the full variable domain: DAGVTQSPTHLIKTRGQQVTLRCSPKSGHDTVSWYQQALGQGPQFIFQYYEEEERQRGNFPDRFSGHQFPNYSSELNVNALLLGDSALYLCASSLYHRGHQETQYFGPGTRLLVL.

The genes are TRBV19 and TRBJ1-1; D ambiguous. In germline, CDR1 is LNHDA, CDR2 SQIVND (reference sequence). The CDR3 is 14 amino acids. Trimming took 1 base from V and 4 from J, leaving 10 bases between them. DNA of the CDR3: TGTGCCAGTAGTATAGCGAACCGGGGCACTGAAGCTTTCTTT. Translation gives CASSIANRGTEAFF.

The rearrangement joins TRBV10-1 to TRBJ2-7; possible D gene TRBD1, 5 bases. Germline values: CDR1 WNHNN, CDR2 SYGVQD (reference sequence). V lost 6 bases and J lost 5, with 8 bases in between. This CDR3 is built from 11 residues. CDR3 DNA sequence: TGCGCCAGCAGCTTCAGGGACGAGCAGTACTTC. This encodes CASSFRDEQYF.